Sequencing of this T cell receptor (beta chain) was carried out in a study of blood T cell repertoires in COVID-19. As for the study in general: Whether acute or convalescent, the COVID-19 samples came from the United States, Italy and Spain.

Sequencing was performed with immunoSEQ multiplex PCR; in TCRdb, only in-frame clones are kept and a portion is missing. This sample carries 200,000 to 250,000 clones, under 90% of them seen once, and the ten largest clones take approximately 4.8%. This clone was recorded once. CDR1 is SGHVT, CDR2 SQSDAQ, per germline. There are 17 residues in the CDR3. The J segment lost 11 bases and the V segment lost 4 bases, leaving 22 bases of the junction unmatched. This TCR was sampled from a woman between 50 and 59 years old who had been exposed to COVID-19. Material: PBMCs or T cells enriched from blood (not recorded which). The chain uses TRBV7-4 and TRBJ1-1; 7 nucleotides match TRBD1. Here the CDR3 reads CASSSPWRGLFNKMAFF. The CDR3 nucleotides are TGTGCCAGCAGCTCCCCGTGGAGGGGGCTCTTTAATAAAATGGCTTTCTTT.